These T cell receptor beta chains were read from a single sample in a study of shared clonotypes between healthy human individuals. Sequencing was performed with immunoSEQ multiplex PCR; in TCRdb, only in-frame clones are kept and a portion is missing. The table includes some 2,100,000 clones, approximately 94% detected once. Sequences were obtained from naive CD4+ T cells sorted from blood. These receptors were taken from a man aged 18 to 30 in good health. The CDR3 runs from the conserved cysteine through the conserved F or W. Each record gives: clone size, V gene, D gene, J gene, CDR3 protein, CDR3 DNA. D genes are given only for firm matches. Not every row has a clone size; where given, it reads once, few, many or a size class.

>-|TRBV5-1|-|TRBJ2-3
CASSLVPGMGYTDTQYF
TGCGCCAGCAGCTTGGTGCCGGGGATGGGTTACACAGATACGCAGTATTTT
>-|TRBV5-1|TRBD1|TRBJ2-1
CASSIRDRGEQFF
TGCGCCAGCAGCATCCGGGACAGGGGCGAGCAGTTCTTC
>-|TRBV10-3|-|TRBJ1-1
CAISEYGVGNTEAFF
TGTGCCATCAGTGAGTATGGCGTGGGGAACACTGAAGCTTTCTTT
>-|TRBV4-2|TRBD1|TRBJ2-7
CASSQDIEQGALYEQYF
TGTGCCAGCAGCCAAGATATAGAACAGGGGGCGCTCTACGAGCAGTACTTC
>-|TRBV30|TRBD1|TRBJ1-4
CAWNGQGASSNEKLFF
TGTGCCTGGAACGGACAGGGGGCATCATCTAATGAAAAACTGTTTTTT
>-|TRBV10-3|TRBD2|TRBJ2-3
CATSTAGGSTDTQYF
TGTGCCACTAGTACAGCGGGGGGGAGCACAGATACGCAGTATTTT
>-|TRBV21-1|-|TRBJ2-4
CASNRDRPKNIQYF
TGTGCCAGCAACCGGGACAGACCAAAAAACATTCAGTACTTC
>-|TRBV5-1|-|TRBJ2-3
CASRMVGGSRTDTQYF
TGCGCCAGCAGGATGGTAGGGGGGAGTCGCACAGATACGCAGTATTTT
>-|TRBV6-1|-|TRBJ2-2
CASSAVGTGELFF
TGTGCCAGCAGTGCCGTGGGCACCGGGGAGCTGTTTTTT
>-|TRBV7-8|TRBD1|TRBJ1-2
CASSSGQGYGYTF
TGTGCCAGCAGCTCTGGACAGGGCTATGGCTACACCTTC
>-|TRBV7-2|-|TRBJ2-7
CASSLASTYEQYF
TGTGCCAGCAGCTTAGCCAGCACCTACGAGCAGTACTTC
>-|TRBV6-5|TRBD1|TRBJ1-1
CASRDRGQTEAFF
TGTGCCAGCAGGGACAGGGGACAAACTGAAGCTTTCTTT
>-|TRBV6-1|TRBD1|TRBJ2-7
CASSALVGQGKEQYF
TGTGCCAGCAGCGCTCTAGTGGGACAGGGGAAAGAGCAGTACTTC
>-|TRBV27|-|TRBJ1-5
CASRQGLSNQPQHF
TGTGCCAGCAGACAGGGACTTAGCAATCAGCCCCAGCATTTT
>-|TRBV19|-|TRBJ1-1
CASSRDFGITEAFF
TGTGCCAGTAGTCGGGACTTCGGTATCACTGAAGCTTTCTTT
>-|TRBV7-9|-|TRBJ2-5
CASSLVTYQETQYF
TGTGCCAGCAGCTTAGTGACGTACCAAGAGACCCAGTACTTC
>once|TRBV9|-|TRBJ2-1
CASSPAGGTGSNEQFF
TGTGCCAGCAGCCCAGCGGGGGGGACAGGGTCCAATGAGCAGTTCTTC
>-|TRBV6-1|-|TRBJ1-3
CASRPGWSGNTIYF
TGTGCCAGCAGACCGGGATGGTCTGGAAACACCATATATTTT
>once|TRBV30|-|TRBJ1-6
CAWADSYNSPLHF
TGTGCCTGGGCCGACAGCTATAATTCACCCCTCCACTTT
>-|TRBV11-2|TRBD2|TRBJ2-3
CASSLAILAGGKFPDTQYF
TGTGCCAGCAGCTTAGCTATCCTAGCGGGGGGGAAATTTCCAGATACGCAGTATTTT
>-|TRBV5-1|-|TRBJ2-1
CASSLRDSSREQFF
TGCGCCAGCAGCTTGAGAGACAGCAGTCGAGAGCAGTTCTTC
>-|TRBV6-5|-|TRBJ2-7
CASSYFPGIYEQYF
TGTGCCAGCAGTTACTTCCCTGGGATCTACGAGCAGTACTTC
>once|TRBV6-6|-|TRBJ2-1
CASSYPQENEQFF
TGTGCCAGCAGTTACCCTCAGGAAAATGAGCAGTTCTTC
>-|TRBV7-9|TRBD2|TRBJ2-3
CASSPALAGAQYF
TGTGCCAGCAGCCCCGCACTAGCGGGGGCGCAGTATTTT
>-|TRBV7-8|TRBD1|TRBJ2-1
CASSPGQGKYNEQFF
TGTGCCAGCAGCCCGGGACAGGGGAAATACAATGAGCAGTTCTTC
>-|TRBV4-2|-|TRBJ2-1
CASSQDLQDVSYNEQFF
TGTGCCAGCAGCCAAGATTTGCAGGATGTATCCTACAATGAGCAGTTCTTC
>-|TRBV6-6|TRBD2|TRBJ2-5
CASSSGLAGVQETQYF
TGTGCCAGCAGTTCTGGACTAGCGGGAGTACAAGAGACCCAGTACTTC
>few|TRBV5-1|-|TRBJ2-2
CASSFQGKVAGELFF
TGCGCCAGCAGCTTCCAGGGGAAGGTGGCCGGGGAGCTGTTTTTT
>-|TRBV30|-|TRBJ1-1
CAWRLDSRRGTEAFF
TGTGCCTGGAGATTGGACAGTCGGCGAGGTACTGAAGCTTTCTTT
>-|TRBV30|TRBD2|TRBJ2-5
CAWSVGGRAWGGQETQYF
TGTGCCTGGAGTGTCGGAGGGAGGGCCTGGGGAGGCCAAGAGACCCAGTACTTC
>-|TRBV5-1|TRBD1|TRBJ1-1
CASSTTGAGTEAFF
TGCGCCAGCAGCACTACAGGGGCCGGCACTGAAGCTTTCTTT
>-|TRBV7-8|TRBD2|TRBJ2-7
CASSLGTSGAPYEQYF
TGTGCCAGCAGCTTAGGAACTAGCGGGGCACCCTACGAGCAGTACTTC
>-|TRBV5-1|-|TRBJ2-7
CASSLVSSYEQYF
TGCGCCAGCAGCTTGGTAAGCTCCTACGAGCAGTACTTC
>-|TRBV9|-|TRBJ2-3
CASSVDSGSTDTQYF
TGTGCCAGCAGCGTAGACTCCGGGAGCACAGATACGCAGTATTTT
>-|TRBV7-9|-|TRBJ2-7
CASSPAALVHEQYF
TGTGCCAGCAGCCCCGCGGCACTCGTCCACGAGCAGTACTTC
>-|TRBV5-1|TRBD2|TRBJ2-2
CASSVPSGTNTGELFF
TGCGCCAGCAGCGTACCTAGCGGGACGAACACCGGGGAGCTGTTTTTT